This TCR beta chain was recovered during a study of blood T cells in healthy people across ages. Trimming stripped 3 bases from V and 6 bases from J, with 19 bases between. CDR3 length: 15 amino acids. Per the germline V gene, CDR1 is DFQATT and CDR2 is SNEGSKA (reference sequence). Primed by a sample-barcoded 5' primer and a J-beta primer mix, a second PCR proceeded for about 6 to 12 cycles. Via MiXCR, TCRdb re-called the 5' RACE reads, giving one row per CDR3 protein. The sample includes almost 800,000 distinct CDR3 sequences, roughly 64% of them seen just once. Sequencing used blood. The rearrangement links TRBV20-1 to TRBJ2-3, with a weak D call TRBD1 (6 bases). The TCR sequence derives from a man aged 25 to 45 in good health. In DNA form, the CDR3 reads TGCAGTGCTAGCCCTTCTCAGGGGACCGTCGATACGCAGTATTTT. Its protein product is CSASPSQGTVDTQYF.